In its sample, the clone carrying this T cell receptor (beta chain) was seen a few times. Its antigen is currently unknown. Exclusion of a patient followed from autoimmune disease history or systemic immunosuppression. Germline V gives CDR1 SQVTM, CDR2 ANQGSEA. V lost 3 bases, J lost 8 bases, and 10 bases lay in between. The CDR3 runs 11 residues. The assay was immunoSEQ multiplex PCR, and TCRdb's table has in-frame clones only and misses some. The sample lists about 63,000 clones, approximately 92% occurring once. This entry comes from a study of OX40 agonist ivuxolimab in advanced cancers. About the research overall: Ivuxolimab, an agonistic anti-OX40 (CD134) antibody, was given to patients.

Findings and caveats of the study: At 0.1 to 3.0 mg/kg and by week 6, clonal expansion occurred in CD4+ and CD8+ blood T cells. In CD8+ T cells, expanded clones were on average more numerous than in CD4+.

The chain couples TRBV29-1 to TRBJ1-2, with a tentative D call TRBD1 (5 bases). The specimen was CD4+ or CD8+ T cells sorted from blood, collected in a trial of the OX40 agonist ivuxolimab. The TCR originated in an adult with an advanced solid tumor such as melanoma, head and neck, liver or kidney cancer. The CDR3 coding sequence is TGCAGCGTTGACAGGGCCGGCGGCTACACCTTC. This translates into CSVDRAGGYTF.